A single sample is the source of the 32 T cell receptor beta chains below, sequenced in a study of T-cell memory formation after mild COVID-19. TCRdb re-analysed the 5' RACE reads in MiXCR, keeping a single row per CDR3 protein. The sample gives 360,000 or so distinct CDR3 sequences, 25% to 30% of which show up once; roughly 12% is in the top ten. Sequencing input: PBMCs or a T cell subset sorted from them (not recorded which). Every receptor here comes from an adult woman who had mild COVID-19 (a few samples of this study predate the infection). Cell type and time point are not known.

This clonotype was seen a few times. CDR3 sequence reads: CASSLGGQGNTIYF. CDR3 sequence (DNA): TGTGCCAGCAGCTTAGGAGGACAGGGAAACACCATATATTTT. V and J are TRBV7-6 and TRBJ1-3; D might be TRBD1 (6 bases). V gave up 1 base and J gave up 4 bases, with 8 bases separating them. The germline V gene has CDR1 SGHVS and CDR2 FNYEAQ. The CDR3 is 14 amino acids.

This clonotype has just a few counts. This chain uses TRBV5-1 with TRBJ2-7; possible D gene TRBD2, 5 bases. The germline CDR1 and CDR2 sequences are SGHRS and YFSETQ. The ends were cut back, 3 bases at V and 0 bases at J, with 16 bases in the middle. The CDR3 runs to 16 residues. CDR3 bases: TGCGCCAGCAGCTGGGGTTTCGGTAGCGTCTCCTACGAGCAGTACTTC. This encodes CASSWGFGSVSYEQYF.

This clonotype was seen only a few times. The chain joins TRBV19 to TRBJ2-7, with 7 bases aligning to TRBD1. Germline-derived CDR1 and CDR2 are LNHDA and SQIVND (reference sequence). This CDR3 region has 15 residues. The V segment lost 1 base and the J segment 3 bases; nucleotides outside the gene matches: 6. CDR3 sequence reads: CASSIGRDSDYEQYF. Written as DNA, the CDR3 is TGTGCCAGTAGTATAGGCCGGGACAGTGACTACGAGCAGTACTTC. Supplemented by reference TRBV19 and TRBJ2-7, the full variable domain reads DGGITQSPKYLFRKEGQNVTLSCEQNLNHDAMYWYRQDPGQGLRLIYYSQIVNDFQKGDIAEGYSVSREKKESFPLTVTSAQKNPTAFYLCASSIGRDSDYEQYFGPGTRLTVT.

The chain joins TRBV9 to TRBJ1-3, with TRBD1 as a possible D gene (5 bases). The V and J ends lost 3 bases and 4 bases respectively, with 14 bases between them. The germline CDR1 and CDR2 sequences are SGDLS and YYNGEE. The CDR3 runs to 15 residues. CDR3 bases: TGTGCCAGCAGCGGAGCTGGAGCAGGGGGAAACACCATATATTTT. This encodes CASSGAGAGGNTIYF.

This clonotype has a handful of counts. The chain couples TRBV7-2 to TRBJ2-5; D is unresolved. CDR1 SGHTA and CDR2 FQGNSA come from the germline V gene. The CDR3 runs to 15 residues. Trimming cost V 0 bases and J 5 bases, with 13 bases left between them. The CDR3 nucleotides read TGTGCCAGCAGCTTAGCTCAGGCGGCTCGTGAGACCCAGTACTTC. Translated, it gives CASSLAQAARETQYF.

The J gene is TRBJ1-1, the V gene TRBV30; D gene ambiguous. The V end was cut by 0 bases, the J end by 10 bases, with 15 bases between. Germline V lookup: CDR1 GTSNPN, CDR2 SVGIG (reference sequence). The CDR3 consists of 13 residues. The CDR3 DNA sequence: TGTGCCTGGAGTGTACTGGACGGCCTGGGAGCTTTCTTT. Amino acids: CAWSVLDGLGAFF.

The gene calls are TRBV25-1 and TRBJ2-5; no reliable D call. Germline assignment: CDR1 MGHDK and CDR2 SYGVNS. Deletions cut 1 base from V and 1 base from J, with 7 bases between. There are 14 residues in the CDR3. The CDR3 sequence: CASSESGSQETQYF. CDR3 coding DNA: TGTGCCAGCAGTGAATCGGGCAGCCAAGAGACCCAGTACTTC.

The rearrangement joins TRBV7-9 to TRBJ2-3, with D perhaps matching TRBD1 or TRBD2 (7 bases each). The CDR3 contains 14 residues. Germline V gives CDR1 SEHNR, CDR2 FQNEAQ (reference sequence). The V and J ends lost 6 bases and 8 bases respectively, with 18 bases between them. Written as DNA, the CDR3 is TGTGCCAGCAGGCGTTCGGGGGGACAGTCTACGCAGTATTTT. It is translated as CASRRSGGQSTQYF.

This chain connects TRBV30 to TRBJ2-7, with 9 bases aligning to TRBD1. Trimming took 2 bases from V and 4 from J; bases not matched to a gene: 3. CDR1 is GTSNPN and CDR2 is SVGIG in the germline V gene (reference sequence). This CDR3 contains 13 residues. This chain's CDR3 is CAWSRQGVYEQYF. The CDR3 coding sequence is TGTGCCTGGAGTCGACAGGGGGTGTACGAGCAGTACTTC. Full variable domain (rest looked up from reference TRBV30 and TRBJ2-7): SQTIHQWPATLVQPVGSPLSLECTVEGTSNPNLYWYRQAAGRGLQLLFYSVGIGQISSEVPQNLSASRPQDRQFILSSKKLLLSDSGFYLCAWSRQGVYEQYFGPGTRLTVT.

CDR3 nucleotide sequence: TGTGCCAGCAGACCCTTTGGGGGCGCGGACACCGGGGAGCTGTTTTTT. Protein sequence: CASRPFGGADTGELFF. The rearrangement joins TRBV11-3 to TRBJ2-2; TRBD1 might be the D (6 bases). The CDR3 runs 16 residues. Germline V lookup: CDR1 SGHNT, CDR2 YENEEA. The V end lost 6 bases, the J end lost 3 bases, and 17 bases lay between the germline ends.

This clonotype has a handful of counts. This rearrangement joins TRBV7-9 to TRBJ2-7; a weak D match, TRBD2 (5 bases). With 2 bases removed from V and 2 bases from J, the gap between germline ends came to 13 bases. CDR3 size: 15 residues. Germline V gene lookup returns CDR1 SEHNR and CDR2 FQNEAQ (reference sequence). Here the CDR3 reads CASSLRSAAAYEQYF. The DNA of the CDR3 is TGTGCCAGCAGCTTAAGGTCGGCAGCGGCCTACGAGCAGTACTTC. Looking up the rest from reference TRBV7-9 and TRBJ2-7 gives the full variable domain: DTGVSQNPRHKITKRGQNVTFRCDPISEHNRLYWYRQTLGQGPEFLTYFQNEAQLEKSRLLSDRFSAERPKGSFSTLEIQRTEQGDSAMYLCASSLRSAAAYEQYFGPGTRLTVT.

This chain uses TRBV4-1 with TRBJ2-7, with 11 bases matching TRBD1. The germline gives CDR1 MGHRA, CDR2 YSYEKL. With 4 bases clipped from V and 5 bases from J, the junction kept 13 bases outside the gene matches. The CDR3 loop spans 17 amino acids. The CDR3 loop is CASSPWTGTGGKNEQYF. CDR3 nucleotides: TGCGCCAGCAGCCCTTGGACTGGGACAGGGGGTAAAAACGAGCAGTACTTC.

Here the CDR3 DNA reads TGCGCCAGCAGCTTGGATGGGGGGGCCCACAATGAGCAGTTCTTC. It translates to CASSLDGGAHNEQFF. V and J are TRBV5-1 and TRBJ2-1; D may be TRBD2 (7 bases). Germline V gene sequence: CDR1 SGHRS, CDR2 YFSETQ. Trimming pared 0 bases from V and 5 bases from J, leaving 12 bases between. The CDR3 extends over 15 amino acids. Based on the CDR3 plus reference TRBV5-1 and TRBJ2-1, the full variable domain is KAGVTQTPRYLIKTRGQQVTLSCSPISGHRSVSWYQQTPGQGLQFLFEYFSETQRNKGNFPGRFSGRQFSNSRSEMNVSTLELGDSALYLCASSLDGGAHNEQFFGPGTRLTVL.

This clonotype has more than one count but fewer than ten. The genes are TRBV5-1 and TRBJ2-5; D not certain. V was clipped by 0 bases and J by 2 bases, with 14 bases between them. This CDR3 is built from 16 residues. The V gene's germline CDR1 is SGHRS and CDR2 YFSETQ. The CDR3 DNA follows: TGCGCCAGCAGCTTGGGAAGCGAAGGGAATCAAGAGACCCAGTACTTC. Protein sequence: CASSLGSEGNQETQYF. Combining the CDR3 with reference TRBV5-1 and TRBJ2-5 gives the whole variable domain KAGVTQTPRYLIKTRGQQVTLSCSPISGHRSVSWYQQTPGQGLQFLFEYFSETQRNKGNFPGRFSGRQFSNSRSEMNVSTLELGDSALYLCASSLGSEGNQETQYFGPGTRLLVL.

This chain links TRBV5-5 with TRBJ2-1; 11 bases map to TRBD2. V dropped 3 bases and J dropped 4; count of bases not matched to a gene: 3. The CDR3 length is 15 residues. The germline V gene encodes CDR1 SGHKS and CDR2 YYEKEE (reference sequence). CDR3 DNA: TGTGCCAGCAGCTGGGGACTAGCGGTTTACAATGAGCAGTTCTTC. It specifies CASSWGLAVYNEQFF.

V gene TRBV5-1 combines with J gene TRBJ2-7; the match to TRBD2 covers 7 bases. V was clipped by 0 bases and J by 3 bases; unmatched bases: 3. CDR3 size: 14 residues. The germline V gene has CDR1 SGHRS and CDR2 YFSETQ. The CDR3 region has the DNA TGCGCCAGCAGCTTGGGTCCTAGCGGCTACGAGCAGTACTTC. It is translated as CASSLGPSGYEQYF.

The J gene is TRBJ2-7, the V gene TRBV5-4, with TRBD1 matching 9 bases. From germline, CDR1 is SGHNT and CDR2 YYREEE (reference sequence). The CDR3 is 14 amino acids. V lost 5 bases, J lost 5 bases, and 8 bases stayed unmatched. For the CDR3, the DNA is TGTGCCAGCAGGGCCTGGGACAGGGTGAACGAGCAGTACTTC. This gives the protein CASRAWDRVNEQYF.

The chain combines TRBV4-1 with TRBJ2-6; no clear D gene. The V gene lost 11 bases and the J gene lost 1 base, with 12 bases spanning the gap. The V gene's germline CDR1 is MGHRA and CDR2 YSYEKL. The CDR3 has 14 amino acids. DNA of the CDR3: TGCGCCTCCACCCCCCAATCTGGGGCCAACGTCCTGACTTTC. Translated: CASTPQSGANVLTF.

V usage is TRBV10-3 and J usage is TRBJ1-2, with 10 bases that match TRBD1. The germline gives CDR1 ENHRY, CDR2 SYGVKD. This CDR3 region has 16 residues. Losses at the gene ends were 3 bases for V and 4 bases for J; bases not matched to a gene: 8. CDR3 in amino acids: CAISDSHGQGGYGYTF. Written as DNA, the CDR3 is TGTGCCATCAGTGATAGCCACGGACAGGGGGGCTATGGCTACACCTTC.

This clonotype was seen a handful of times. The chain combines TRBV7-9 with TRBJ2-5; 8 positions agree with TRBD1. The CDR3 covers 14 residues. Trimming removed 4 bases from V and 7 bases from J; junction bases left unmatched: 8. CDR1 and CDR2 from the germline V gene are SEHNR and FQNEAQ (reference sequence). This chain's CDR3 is CASSSDRDVGTQYF. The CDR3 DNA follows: TGTGCCAGCAGCTCGGACAGGGACGTAGGGACCCAGTACTTC.

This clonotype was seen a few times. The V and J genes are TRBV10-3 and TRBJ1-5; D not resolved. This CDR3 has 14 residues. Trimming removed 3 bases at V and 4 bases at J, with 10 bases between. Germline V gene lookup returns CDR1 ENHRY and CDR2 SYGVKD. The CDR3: CAISDRAQNQPQHF. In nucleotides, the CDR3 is TGTGCCATCAGTGATAGGGCCCAAAATCAGCCCCAGCATTTT.

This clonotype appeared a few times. The CDR3 nucleotides read TGCAGCGTTGATAAGAGTAACTATGGCTACACCTTC. Residues: CSVDKSNYGYTF. V gene TRBV29-1 combines with J gene TRBJ1-2; no clear D. Trimming pared 3 bases from V and 1 base from J, leaving 6 bases between. Germline V gives CDR1 SQVTM, CDR2 ANQGSEA. This CDR3 region has 12 residues.

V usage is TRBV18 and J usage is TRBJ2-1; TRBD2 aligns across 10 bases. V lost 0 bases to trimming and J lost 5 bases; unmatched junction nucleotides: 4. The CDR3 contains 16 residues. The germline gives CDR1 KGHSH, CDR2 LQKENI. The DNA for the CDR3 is TGTGCCAGCTCACCACCGCCACTAGCGGGGAACAATGAGCAGTTCTTC. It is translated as CASSPPPLAGNNEQFF.

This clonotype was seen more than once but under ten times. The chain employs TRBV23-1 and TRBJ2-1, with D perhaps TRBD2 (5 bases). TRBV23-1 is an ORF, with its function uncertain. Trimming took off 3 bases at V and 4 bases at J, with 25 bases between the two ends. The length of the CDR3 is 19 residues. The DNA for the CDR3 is TGCGCCAGCAGTCACGAAGCCGCGCCCTTAGCGACGTTTTACAATGAGCAGTTCTTC. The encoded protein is CASSHEAAPLATFYNEQFF.

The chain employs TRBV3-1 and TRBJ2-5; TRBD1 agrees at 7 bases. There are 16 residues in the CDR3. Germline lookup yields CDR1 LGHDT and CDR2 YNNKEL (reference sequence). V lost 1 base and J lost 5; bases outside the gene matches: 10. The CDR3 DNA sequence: TGTGCCAGCAGCCAAGGGGTGAACAGGGGCCGGGAGACCCAGTACTTC. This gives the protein CASSQGVNRGRETQYF.

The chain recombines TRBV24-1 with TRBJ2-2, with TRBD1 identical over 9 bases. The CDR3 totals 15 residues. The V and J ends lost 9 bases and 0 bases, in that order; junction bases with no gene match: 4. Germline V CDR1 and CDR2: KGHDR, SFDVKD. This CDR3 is CATGQGFANTGELFF. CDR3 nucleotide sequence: TGTGCCACCGGACAGGGGTTCGCGAACACCGGGGAGCTGTTTTTT.

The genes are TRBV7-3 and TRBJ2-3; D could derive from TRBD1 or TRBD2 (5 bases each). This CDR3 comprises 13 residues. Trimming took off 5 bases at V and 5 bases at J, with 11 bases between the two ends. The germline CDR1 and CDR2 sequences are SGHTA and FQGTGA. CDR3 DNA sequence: TGTGCCAGCAGCGGTGGGACCTTAGATACGCAGTATTTT. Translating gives CASSGGTLDTQYF.

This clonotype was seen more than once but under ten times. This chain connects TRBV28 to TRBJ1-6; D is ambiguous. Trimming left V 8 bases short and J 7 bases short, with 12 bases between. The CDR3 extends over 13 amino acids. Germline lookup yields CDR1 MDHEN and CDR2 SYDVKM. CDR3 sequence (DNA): TGTGCCAGCCTCCCGGGGAGAAATTCACCCCTCCACTTT. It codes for CASLPGRNSPLHF.

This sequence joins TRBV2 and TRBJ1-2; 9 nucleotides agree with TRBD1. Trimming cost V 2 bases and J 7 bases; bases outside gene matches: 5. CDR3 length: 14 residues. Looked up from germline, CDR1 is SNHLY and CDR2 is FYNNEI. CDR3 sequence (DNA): TGTGCCAGCAGTGAATGGACAGGGGATTCTGGCTACACCTTC. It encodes CASSEWTGDSGYTF.

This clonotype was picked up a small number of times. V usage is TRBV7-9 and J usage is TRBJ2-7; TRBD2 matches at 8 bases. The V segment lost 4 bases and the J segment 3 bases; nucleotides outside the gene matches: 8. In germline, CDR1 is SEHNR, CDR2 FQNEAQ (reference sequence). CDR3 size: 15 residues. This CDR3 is CASSSKSGRNYEQYF. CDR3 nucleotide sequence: TGTGCCAGCAGCTCCAAAAGCGGGAGAAACTACGAGCAGTACTTC.

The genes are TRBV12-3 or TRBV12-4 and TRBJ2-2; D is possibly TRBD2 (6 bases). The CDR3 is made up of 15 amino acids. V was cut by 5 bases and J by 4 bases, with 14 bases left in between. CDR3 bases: TGTGCCAGCAGTGTGGGGGACTTTACCACCGGGGAGCTGTTTTTT. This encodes CASSVGDFTTGELFF.

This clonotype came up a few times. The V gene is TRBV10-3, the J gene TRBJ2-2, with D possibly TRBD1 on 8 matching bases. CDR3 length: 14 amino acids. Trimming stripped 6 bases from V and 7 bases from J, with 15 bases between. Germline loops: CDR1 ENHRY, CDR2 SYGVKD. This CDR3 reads CAISGQGGNGELFF. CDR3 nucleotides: TGTGCCATCAGCGGACAGGGAGGGAACGGGGAGCTGTTTTTT.